The rows below give T cell receptor beta chains drawn from one sample of a study of cytomegalovirus exposure and HLA in healthy donors. Using immunoSEQ multiplex PCR, the repertoire was profiled, and TCRdb retains in-frame clones only, with some absent. Recorded for this sample: 100,000 to 150,000 clones. Sequenced sample: PBMCs. These TCRs come from a man between 18 and 29 years old in good health and CMV-seronegative. CDR3s include the opening cysteine and the closing phenylalanine or tryptophan.

J: TRBJ2-7; V: TRBV11-3; CDR3: CASSLGTGRTYEQYF
J: TRBJ2-1; V: TRBV28; CDR3: CASTGGGGYNEQFF
J: TRBJ2-3; V: TRBV5-8; CDR3: CASSPDRGQLWATQYF
J: TRBJ1-1; V: TRBV5-6; CDR3: CASSSAEGARAFF
J: TRBJ1-2; V: TRBV28; CDR3: CASTTVAGTDWNYGYTF
J: TRBJ2-3; V: TRBV2; CDR3: CASRAGTSGDPSTDTQYF
J: .; V: TRBV9; CDR3: CASSVAATGDYEQYF
J: TRBJ1-3; V: TRBV6-5; CDR3: CASSYSSQSSGNTIYF
J: TRBJ1-2; V: TRBV13; CDR3: CASSLDRGEDGYTF
J: TRBJ2-5; V: TRBV19; CDR3: CASSIQRETQYF
J: TRBJ1-1; V: TRBV10-1; CDR3: CASRAGGWTEAFF
J: TRBJ2-1; V: TRBV18; CDR3: CASSRLDSGAYNEQFF
J: TRBJ1-1; V: TRBV28; CDR3: CASSLVARDSQAFF
J: TRBJ1-5; V: TRBV19; CDR3: CATQENNQPQHF
J: TRBJ2-6; V: TRBV30; CDR3: CACESSSGANVLTF
J: TRBJ2-1; V: TRBV7-3; CDR3: CASSLGQGSNEQFF
J: TRBJ1-5; V: TRBV6-5; CDR3: CASRRDRDPNQPQHF
J: TRBJ1-1; V: TRBV6-1; CDR3: CASSIQGYTEAFF
J: TRBJ2-7; V: TRBV6-5; CDR3: CASRQTGNSYEQYF
J: TRBJ2-1; V: TRBV19; CDR3: CASSIGRTGANEQFF
J: TRBJ1-5; V: TRBV4-2; CDR3: CASSQDFKTGTGVGQPQHF
J: TRBJ1-5; V: TRBV28; CDR3: CASRGRSNQPQHF
J: TRBJ1-5; V: TRBV30; CDR3: CAWSNREWSQPQHF
J: TRBJ2-7; V: TRBV30; CDR3: CAWSVQGEQYF
J: TRBJ1-3; V: TRBV11-2; CDR3: CASSPDRAGNTIYF